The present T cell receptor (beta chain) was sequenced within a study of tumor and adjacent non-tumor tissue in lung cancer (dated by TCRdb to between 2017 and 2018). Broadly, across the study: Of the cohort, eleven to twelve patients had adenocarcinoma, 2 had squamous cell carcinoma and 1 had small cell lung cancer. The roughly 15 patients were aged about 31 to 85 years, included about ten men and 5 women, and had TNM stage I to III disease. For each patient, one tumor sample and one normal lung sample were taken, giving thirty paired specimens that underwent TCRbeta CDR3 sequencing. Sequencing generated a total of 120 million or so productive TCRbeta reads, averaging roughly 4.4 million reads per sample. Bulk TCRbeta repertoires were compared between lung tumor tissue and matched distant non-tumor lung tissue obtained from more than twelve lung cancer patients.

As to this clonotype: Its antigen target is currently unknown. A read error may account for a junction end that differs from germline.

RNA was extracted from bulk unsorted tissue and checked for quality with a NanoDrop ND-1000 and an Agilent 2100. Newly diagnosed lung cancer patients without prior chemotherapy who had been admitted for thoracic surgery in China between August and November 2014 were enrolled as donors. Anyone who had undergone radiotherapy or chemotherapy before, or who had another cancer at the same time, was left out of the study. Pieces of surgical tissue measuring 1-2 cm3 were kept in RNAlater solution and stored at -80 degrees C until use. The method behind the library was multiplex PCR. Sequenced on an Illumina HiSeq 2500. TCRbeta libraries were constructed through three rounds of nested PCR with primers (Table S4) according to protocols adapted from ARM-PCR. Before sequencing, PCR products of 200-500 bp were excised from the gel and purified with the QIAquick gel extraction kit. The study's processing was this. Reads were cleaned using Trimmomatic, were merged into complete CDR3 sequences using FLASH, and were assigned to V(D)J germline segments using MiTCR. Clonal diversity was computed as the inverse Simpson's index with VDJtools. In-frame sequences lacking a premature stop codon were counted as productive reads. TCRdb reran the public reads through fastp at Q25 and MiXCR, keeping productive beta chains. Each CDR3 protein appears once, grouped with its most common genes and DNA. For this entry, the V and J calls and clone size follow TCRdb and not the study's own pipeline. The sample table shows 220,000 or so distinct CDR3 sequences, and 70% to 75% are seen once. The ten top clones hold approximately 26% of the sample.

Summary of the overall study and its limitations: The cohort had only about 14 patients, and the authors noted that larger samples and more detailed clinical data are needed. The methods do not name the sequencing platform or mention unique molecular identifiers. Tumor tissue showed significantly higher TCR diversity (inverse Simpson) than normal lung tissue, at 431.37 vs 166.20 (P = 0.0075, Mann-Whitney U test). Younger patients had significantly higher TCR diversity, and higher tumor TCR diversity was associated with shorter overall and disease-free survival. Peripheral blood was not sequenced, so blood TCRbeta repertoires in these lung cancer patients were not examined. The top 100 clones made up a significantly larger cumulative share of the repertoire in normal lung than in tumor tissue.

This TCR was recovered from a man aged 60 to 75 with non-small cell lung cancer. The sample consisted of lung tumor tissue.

This receptor has the CDR3 CACSLDVAGGNEQFF. The nucleotide sequence is given as TGTGCCTGCAGTTTAGACGTAGCGGGTGGGAATGAGCAGTTCTTC. The chain was built from TRBV12-3 or TRBV12-4 and TRBJ2-1; TRBD2 agrees with 7 junctional bases. There are 15 amino acids in the CDR3, from cysteine to phenylalanine inclusive. Only CDR3 DNA is held: 45 bases, read in frame from base 1.